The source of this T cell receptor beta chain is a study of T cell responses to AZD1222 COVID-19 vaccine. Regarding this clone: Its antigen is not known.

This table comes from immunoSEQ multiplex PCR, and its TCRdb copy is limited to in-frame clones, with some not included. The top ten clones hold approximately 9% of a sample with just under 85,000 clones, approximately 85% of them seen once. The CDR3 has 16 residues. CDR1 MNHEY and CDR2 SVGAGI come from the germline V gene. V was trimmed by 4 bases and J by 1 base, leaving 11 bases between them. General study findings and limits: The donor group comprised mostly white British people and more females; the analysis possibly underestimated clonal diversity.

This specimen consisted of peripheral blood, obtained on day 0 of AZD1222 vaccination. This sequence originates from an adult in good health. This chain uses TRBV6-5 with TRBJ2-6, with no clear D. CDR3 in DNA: TGTGCCAGCAGTTGGCGCCCGGGTTCTGGGGCCAACGTCCTGACTTTC. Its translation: CASSWRPGSGANVLTF.